This T cell receptor (beta chain) derives from a study of tissue T cells after allogeneic stem cell transplantation. Regarding this clone: The antigen is not known. The genes and germline here are from mouse. The read is 1 residue too short to cover the CDR3 end, so that end is filled in from the germline J gene.

General study findings and limits: Tissue-detected TCR repertoire was only partly captured by blood and spleen T cells.

TCRdb keeps only in-frame clones here, not all; method: immunoSEQ multiplex PCR. The repertoire holds 7,200 or so clones, 40% to 55% seen once, with about 4% in the top ten. Sample time point: mouse harvest day 7 after allogeneic transplant. The graft held 10^6 splenic CD5+ T cells and 10^7 T-cell-depleted bone marrow cells. This CDR3 spans 15 amino acids. Germline loops: CDR1 SGHSN, CDR2 HYEKVE. The J segment lost 0 bases and the V segment lost 0 bases, leaving 0 bases of the junction unmatched. Sequencing input: gut tissue. This TCR came from a female BALB/c mouse given C57BL/6 T cells with graft-versus-host disease after an allogeneic hematopoietic cell transplant. The chain couples TRBV12-1 to TRBJ2-2, with 7 bases identical to TRBD2. The chain's CDR3 is CASSLGGANTGQLYF. The CDR3 bases that were read are TGTGCCAGCTCTCTCGGGGGGGCAAACACCGGGCAGCTCTAC. Based on the CDR3 plus reference TRBV12-1 and TRBJ2-2, the full variable domain is DSGVVQSPRHIIKEKGGRSVLTCIPISGHSNVVWYQQTLGKELKFLIQHYEKVERDKGFLPSRFSVQQFDDYHSEMNMSALELEDSAMYFCASSLGGANTGQLYFGEGSKLTVL.